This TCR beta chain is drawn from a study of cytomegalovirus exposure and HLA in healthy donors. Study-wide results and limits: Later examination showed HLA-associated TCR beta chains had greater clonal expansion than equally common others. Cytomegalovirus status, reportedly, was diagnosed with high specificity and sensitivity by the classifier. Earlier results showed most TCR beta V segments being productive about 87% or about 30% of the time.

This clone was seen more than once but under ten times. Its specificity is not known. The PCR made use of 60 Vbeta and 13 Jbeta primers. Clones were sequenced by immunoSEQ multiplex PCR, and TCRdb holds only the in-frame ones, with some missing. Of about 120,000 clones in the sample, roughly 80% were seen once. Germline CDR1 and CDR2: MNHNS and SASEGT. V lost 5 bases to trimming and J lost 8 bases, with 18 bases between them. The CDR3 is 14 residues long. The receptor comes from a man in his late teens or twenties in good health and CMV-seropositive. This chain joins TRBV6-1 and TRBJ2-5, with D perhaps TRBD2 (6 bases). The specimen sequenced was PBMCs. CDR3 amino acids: CASSLSAGGVTQYF. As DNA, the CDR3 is TGTGCCAGCAGTCTCTCGGCAGGCGGGGTTACCCAGTACTTC.